The clone carrying this TCR beta chain appeared a single time. Trimming cost V 4 bases and J 7 bases; bases outside gene matches: 8. Germline V gene data show CDR1 as LNHDA and CDR2 as SQIVND (reference sequence). The CDR3 totals 16 residues. The sample comes from a study of blood T cell repertoires in COVID-19. Measured with immunoSEQ multiplex PCR; TCRdb has only the in-frame clones, and not every one. Of approximately 360,000 clones detected, 90% appear once; the ten largest clones hold about 6.5%. This sequence joins TRBV19 and TRBJ2-3, with 13 bases fitting TRBD2. Sequences were obtained from peripheral blood. The TCR comes from a man between 18 and 35 years old with active or convalescent COVID-19. The CDR3 loop reads CASSTGGLAGLNTQYF. The CDR3 bases are TGTGCCAGTAGTACAGGGGGACTAGCGGGGTTGAATACGCAGTATTTT.